This TCR beta chain emerged from a study of beta chain features in type 1 diabetes. The isolated RNA, all of it, was reverse transcribed, so expressed TCRB transcripts were what got sequenced. The repertoire was sequenced with immunoSEQ multiplex PCR; TCRdb's copy has only in-frame clones and lacks some. This table has more than 130,000 clones, 6.9% appearing once. General study results and limits: Insertions at VDJ junctions were less frequent in type 1 diabetes patients. These patients also deleted more nucleotides at the same junctions.

With regard to this clone: Antigen: not known.

Per germline, CDR1 SGDLS and CDR2 YYNGEE. The CDR3 totals 15 residues. The V end was cut by 0 bases, the J end by 0 bases, with 10 bases between. V and J are TRBV9 and TRBJ2-7; no clear D gene. Sequencing used central memory CD4+ T cells from blood. The sequence was collected from a woman aged 25 to 39 in good health. The CDR3 is CASSVDPGVSYEQYF. CDR3 nucleotide sequence: TGTGCCAGCAGCGTAGATCCCGGAGTCTCCTACGAGCAGTACTTC. Using reference TRBV9 and TRBJ2-7 for the parts outside the CDR3, the full variable domain is DSGVTQTPKHLITATGQRVTLRCSPRSGDLSVYWYQQSLDQGLQFLIQYYNGEERAKGNILERFSAQQFPDLHSELNLSSLELGDSALYFCASSVDPGVSYEQYFGPGTRLTVT.